This TCR beta chain was sequenced for a study of glioma-infiltrating T cells after dendritic cell vaccination. Study information: Autologous tumor lysate was loaded overnight onto monocyte-derived dendritic cells grown about seven days with IL-4 and GM-CSF.

Some clones are missing from TCRdb's copy, which holds only in-frame ones; the method was immunoSEQ multiplex PCR. The sample has about 96,000 clones; 79% are singletons. CDR3 length: 16 amino acids. Trimming at V came to 0 bases and at J to 5 bases, leaving 8 bases not matched to a gene. Germline CDR1 SGHRS, CDR2 YFSETQ. The sequencing used blood, collected before dendritic cell vaccination. This rearrangement joins TRBV5-1 to TRBJ2-3; 8 positions match TRBD2. The receptor was derived from a human donor with glioblastoma. This CDR3 is CASSLGLAGMLDTQYF. CDR3 coding DNA: TGCGCCAGCAGCTTGGGGTTAGCGGGAATGTTAGATACGCAGTATTTT.